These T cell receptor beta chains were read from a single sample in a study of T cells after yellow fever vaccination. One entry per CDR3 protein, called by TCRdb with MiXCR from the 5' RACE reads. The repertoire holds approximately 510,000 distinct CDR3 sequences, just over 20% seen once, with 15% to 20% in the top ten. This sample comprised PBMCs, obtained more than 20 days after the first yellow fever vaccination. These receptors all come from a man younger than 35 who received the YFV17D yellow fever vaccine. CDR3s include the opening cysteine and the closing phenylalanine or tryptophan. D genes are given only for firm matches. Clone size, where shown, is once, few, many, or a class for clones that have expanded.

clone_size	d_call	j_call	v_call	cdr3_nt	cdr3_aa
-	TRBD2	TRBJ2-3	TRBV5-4	TGTGCCAGCAGTTCCCCGGGCGGGGGGGCCAGAGATACGCAGTATTTT	CASSSPGGGARDTQYF
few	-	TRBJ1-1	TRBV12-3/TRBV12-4	TGTGCCAGCAGTTTTTTGGACCAGTCTGAAGCTTTCTTT	CASSFLDQSEAFF
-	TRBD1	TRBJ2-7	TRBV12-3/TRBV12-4	TGTGCCAGCAGTCCGTGGGACAGGGAACCCTACGAGCAGTACTTC	CASSPWDREPYEQYF
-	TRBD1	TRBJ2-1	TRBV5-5	TGTGCCAGCAGCTTGACAGGGGCTGTGGCCAATGAGCAGTTCTTC	CASSLTGAVANEQFF
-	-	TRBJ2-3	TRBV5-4	TGTGCCAGCAGCCAACAGACAGATACGCAGTATTTT	CASSQQTDTQYF
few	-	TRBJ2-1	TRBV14	TGTGCCAGCAGCCAAGAACAGTACTACAATGAGCAGTTCTTC	CASSQEQYYNEQFF
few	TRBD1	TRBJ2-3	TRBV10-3	TGTGCCATCAGTGGGCACAGGGGGCTGGGCACAGATACGCAGTATTTT	CAISGHRGLGTDTQYF
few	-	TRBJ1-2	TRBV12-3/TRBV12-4	TGTGCCAGCAGTTTCCAGACATTCACCTATGGCTACACCTTC	CASSFQTFTYGYTF
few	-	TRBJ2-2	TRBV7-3	TGTGCCAGCAGCTTAACTAGCGCCGGGGAGCTGTTTTTT	CASSLTSAGELFF
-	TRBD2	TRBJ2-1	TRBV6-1	TGTGCCAGCAGTGCAGCGGGGGGGACCTACAATGAGCAGTTCTTC	CASSAAGGTYNEQFF
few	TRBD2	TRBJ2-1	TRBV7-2	TGTGCCAGCGGCGGGGGGCCCATCTCCTACAATGAGCAGTTCTTC	CASGGGPISYNEQFF
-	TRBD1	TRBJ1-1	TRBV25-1	TGTGCCAGCAGTGCTACAGGGGCAACGGAAGCTTTCTTT	CASSATGATEAFF
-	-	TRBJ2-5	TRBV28	TGTGCCAGCAGTTTTTTAATCCGGGAGAGAGAGACCCAGTACTTC	CASSFLIRERETQYF
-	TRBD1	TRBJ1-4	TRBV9	TGTGCCAGCAGCGTAGCTCCGACAGGGGGCGATGAAAAACTGTTTTTT	CASSVAPTGGDEKLFF
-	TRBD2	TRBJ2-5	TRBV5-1	TGCGCCAGCAGCTTGGACGGGACTAGCGGGGGGGCCATGGAGACCCAGTACTTC	CASSLDGTSGGAMETQYF
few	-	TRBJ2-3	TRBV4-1	TGCGCCAGCAGCCTGAGAGGGTACACGCAGTATTTT	CASSLRGYTQYF
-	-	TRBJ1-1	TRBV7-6	TGTGCCAGCAGCTTATCAGGAACCGGGAGGACTGAAGCTTTCTTT	CASSLSGTGRTEAFF
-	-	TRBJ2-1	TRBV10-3	TGTGCCATCAGTGAGTTTACCGGCCCCGGAAACAATGAGCAGTTCTTC	CAISEFTGPGNNEQFF
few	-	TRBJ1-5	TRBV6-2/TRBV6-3	TGTGCCAGCAGTTATACGCCCTCGGGTCAGCCCCAGCATTTT	CASSYTPSGQPQHF
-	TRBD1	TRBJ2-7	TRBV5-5	TGTGCCAGCACCCCTGAGGGGGCTCTATCCTCCGAGCAGTACTTC	CASTPEGALSSEQYF
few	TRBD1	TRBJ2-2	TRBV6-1	TGTGCCAGCACTGGGACAGGGGGCGACAGCACCGGGGAGCTGTTTTTT	CASTGTGGDSTGELFF
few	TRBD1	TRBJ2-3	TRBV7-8	TGTGCCAGCAGCTCCGGGGACAGGGGAAGGGCAGATACGCAGTATTTT	CASSSGDRGRADTQYF
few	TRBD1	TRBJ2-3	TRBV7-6	TGTGCCAGCAGCCCGACAGGGATGGCAGATACGCAGTATTTT	CASSPTGMADTQYF
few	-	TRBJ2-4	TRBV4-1	TGCGCCAGCAGCCCAAGGGATTTGGTCAAAAACATTCAGTACTTC	CASSPRDLVKNIQYF
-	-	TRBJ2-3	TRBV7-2	TGTGCCAGCAGCTTACAATCAGGCGGAACAGATACGCAGTATTTT	CASSLQSGGTDTQYF
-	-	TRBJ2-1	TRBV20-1	TGCAGTGCTAGAGATGGGGGACACTTTAGGATCGATGAGCAGTTCTTC	CSARDGGHFRIDEQFF
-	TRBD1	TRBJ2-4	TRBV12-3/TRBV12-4	TGTGCCAGCAGGAGAGGGACAGGGGGCTCCAACGACATTCAGTACTTC	CASRRGTGGSNDIQYF
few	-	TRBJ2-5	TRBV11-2	TGTGCCAGCAGCTTAGAGGCCAGCCCGGTGGAGACCCAGTACTTC	CASSLEASPVETQYF
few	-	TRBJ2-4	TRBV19	TGTGCCAGTAGTACCCAAGGAGGTGGTAGAAACATTCAGTACTTC	CASSTQGGGRNIQYF
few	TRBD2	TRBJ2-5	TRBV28	TGTGCCAGCACATCCCTGGGATGGGGGGGTGAATTC	CASTSLGWGGEF
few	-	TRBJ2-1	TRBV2	TGTGCCAGCAGGGAAGGAAGGGAGGATGAGCAGTTCTTC	CASREGREDEQFF
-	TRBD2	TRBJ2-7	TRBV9	TGTGCCAGCAGCGTAGGTATTGGGACTAGCGGCTACGAGCAGTACTTC	CASSVGIGTSGYEQYF
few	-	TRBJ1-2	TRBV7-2	TGTGCCAGCAGCTTATCGGTTGGGAACTATGGCTACACCTTC	CASSLSVGNYGYTF
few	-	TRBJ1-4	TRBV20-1	TGCAGGAGGGGGGGTTCTAACCCCTTTAATGAAAAACTGTTTTTT	CRRGGSNPFNEKLFF
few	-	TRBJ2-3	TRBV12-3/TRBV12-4	TGTGCCAGCAGTTGGGGCAGGGTGGGAGATACGCAGTATTTT	CASSWGRVGDTQYF
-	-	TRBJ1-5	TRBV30	TGTGCCTGGAGTGCCCGGCAGCGAGGGAGCAATCAGCCCCAGCATTTT	CAWSARQRGSNQPQHF
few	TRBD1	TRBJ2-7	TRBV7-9	TGTGCCAGCAGCTTAGTACCCCCCGGACAGGGTGGCTACGAGCAGTACTTC	CASSLVPPGQGGYEQYF
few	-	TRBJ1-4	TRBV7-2	TGTGCCAGCAGCTCGATGGGGGAGACTGAAAAACTGTTTTTT	CASSSMGETEKLFF
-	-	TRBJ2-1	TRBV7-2	TGTGCCAGCAGCCTCCATCGGGATGAGCAGTTCTTC	CASSLHRDEQFF
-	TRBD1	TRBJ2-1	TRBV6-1	TGTGCCAGCAGTGATTCCGGGACAGGGTACAATGAGCAGTTCTTC	CASSDSGTGYNEQFF
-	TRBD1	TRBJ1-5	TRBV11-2	TGTGCCAGCAGCCGGACAGGAGAAAGGCAGCCCCAGCATTTT	CASSRTGERQPQHF
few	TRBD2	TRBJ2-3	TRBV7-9	TGTGCCAGCAGCTTGCCAGGACTAGCCCGAGATACGCAGTATTTT	CASSLPGLARDTQYF
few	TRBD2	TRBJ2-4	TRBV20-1	TGCAGTGCTAGCCCCAGCGGGGGGCGAAACATTCAGTACTTC	CSASPSGGRNIQYF
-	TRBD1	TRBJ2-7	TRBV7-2	TGTGCCAGCAGCCACTCCGGGACAGGGTACGAGCAGTACTTC	CASSHSGTGYEQYF